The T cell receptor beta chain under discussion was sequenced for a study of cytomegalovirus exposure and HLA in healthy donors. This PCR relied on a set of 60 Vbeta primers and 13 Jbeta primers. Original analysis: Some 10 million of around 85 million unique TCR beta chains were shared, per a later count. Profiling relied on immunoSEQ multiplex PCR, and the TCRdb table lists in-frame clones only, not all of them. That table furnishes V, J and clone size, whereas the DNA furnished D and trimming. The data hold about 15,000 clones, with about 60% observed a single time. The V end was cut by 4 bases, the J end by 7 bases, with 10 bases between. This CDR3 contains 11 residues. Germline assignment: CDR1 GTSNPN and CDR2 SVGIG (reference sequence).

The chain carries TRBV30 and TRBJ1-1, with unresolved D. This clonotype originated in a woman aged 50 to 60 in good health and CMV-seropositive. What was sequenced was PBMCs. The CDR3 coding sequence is TGTGCCTGGACCTTCGGGGTTGAAGCTTTCTTT. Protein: CAWTFGVEAFF.